This TCR beta chain derives from a study of cytotoxic CD8 clonotypes in ibrutinib-treated CLL. Sequenced by immunoSEQ multiplex PCR; TCRdb stores in-frame clones only, minus some. Altogether roughly 170,000 clones are present, about four fifths being singletons, with the ten largest covering about 4.5%. A note on this clone: Antigen: not known.

Study-level results: While tracking circulating CD8+ T-cell counts, baseline clonality exceeded that of age-matched healthy donors.

The origin of this receptor is a human donor with chronic lymphocytic leukemia. Sequences were derived from PBMCs, sampled after 24 months of ibrutinib treatment.

The CDR3 sequence is CASSLTGGTASEQFF. CDR3 bases: TGTGCCAGTAGTTTAACAGGGGGAACGGCGAGTGAGCAGTTCTTC. This sequence joins TRBV19 and TRBJ2-1, with 8 bases identical to TRBD1. J gave up 9 bases and V 5 bases, and 12 bases lay outside the gene matches. The CDR3 length is 15 residues. Per the germline V gene, CDR1 is LNHDA and CDR2 is SQIVND (reference sequence).